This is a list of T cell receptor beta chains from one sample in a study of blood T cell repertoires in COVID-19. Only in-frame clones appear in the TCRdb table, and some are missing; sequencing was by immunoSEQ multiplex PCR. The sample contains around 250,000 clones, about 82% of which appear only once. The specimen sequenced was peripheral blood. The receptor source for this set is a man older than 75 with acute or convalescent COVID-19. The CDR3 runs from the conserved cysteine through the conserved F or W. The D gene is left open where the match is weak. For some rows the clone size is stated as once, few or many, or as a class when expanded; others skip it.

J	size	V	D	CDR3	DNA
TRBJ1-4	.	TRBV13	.	CASSPNGGGAYEKLFF	TGTGCCAGCAGCCCAAACGGGGGGGGCGCGTATGAAAAACTGTTTTTT
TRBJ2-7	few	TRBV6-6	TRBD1	CASSPTGERQYF	TGTGCCAGCAGTCCCACAGGGGAACGGCAGTACTTC
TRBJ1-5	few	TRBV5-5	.	CASSLVPGGEIQPQHF	TGTGCCAGCAGCTTGGTTCCAGGAGGGGAAATTCAGCCCCAGCATTTT
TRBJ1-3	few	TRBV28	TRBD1	CASSLSTGGKSGNTIYF	TGTGCCAGCAGTTTATCCACAGGGGGCAAGAGCGGAAACACCATATATTTT
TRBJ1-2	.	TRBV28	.	CASRTSQRNYGYTF	TGTGCCAGCAGGACCAGTCAGCGGAACTATGGCTACACCTTC
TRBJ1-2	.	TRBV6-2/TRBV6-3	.	CASSVGTDYAGYTF	TGTGCCAGCAGCGTCGGGACGGACTATGCTGGCTACACCTTC
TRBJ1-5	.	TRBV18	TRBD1	CASSPATGQPQHF	TGTGCCAGCTCACCAGCGACAGGGCAGCCCCAGCATTTT
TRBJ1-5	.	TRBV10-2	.	CASGWEENQPQHF	TGCGCCAGCGGGTGGGAGGAAAATCAGCCCCAGCATTTT
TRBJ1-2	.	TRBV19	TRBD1	CASSIQRTGLYGYTF	TGTGCCAGTAGTATTCAAAGGACAGGGCTTTATGGCTACACCTTC
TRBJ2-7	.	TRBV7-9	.	CASSPVGMAYEQYF	TGTGCCAGCAGCCCGGTTGGTATGGCCTACGAGCAGTACTTC
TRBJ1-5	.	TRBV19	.	CASSMGLTQPQHF	TGTGCCAGTAGTATGGGCCTTACTCAGCCCCAGCATTTT
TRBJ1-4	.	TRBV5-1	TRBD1	CASSVQGANNEKLFF	TGCGCCAGCAGCGTACAGGGGGCTAATAATGAAAAACTGTTTTTT
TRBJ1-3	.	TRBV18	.	CASSNDRGGGNTIYF	TGTGCCAGCTCAAACGACCGAGGGGGTGGAAACACCATATATTTT
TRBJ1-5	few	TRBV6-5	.	CASSIRQAGAPQHF	TGTGCCAGCAGTATACGACAGGCCGGAGCGCCCCAGCATTTT
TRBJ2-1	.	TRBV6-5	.	CASSYSPSSNEQFF	TGTGCCAGCAGTTACTCGCCTAGCAGCAATGAGCAGTTCTTC
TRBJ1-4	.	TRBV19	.	CATRRSGEKLFF	TGTGCCACCCGGCGCTCGGGGGAAAAACTGTTTTTT
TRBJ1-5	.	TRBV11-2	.	CASSPGGTSQPQHF	TGTGCCAGCAGCCCGGGGGGGACTAGCCAGCCCCAGCATTTT
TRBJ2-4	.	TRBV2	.	CASSEEARNIQYF	TGTGCCAGCAGTGAGGAGGCAAGGAACATTCAGTACTTC
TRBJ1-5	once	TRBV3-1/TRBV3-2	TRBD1	CASSPTGGEPQHF	TGTGCCAGCAGTCCTACAGGGGGCGAGCCCCAGCATTTT
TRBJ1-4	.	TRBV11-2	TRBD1	CASSLWTGRNEKLFF	TGTGCCAGCAGCTTATGGACAGGTCGTAATGAAAAGTTGTTTTTT
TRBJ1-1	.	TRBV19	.	CATREGWTEAFF	TGTGCCACTAGGGAGGGATGGACTGAAGCTTTCTTT
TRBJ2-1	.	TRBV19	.	CASSIDSGIPYNEQFF	TGTGCCAGTAGTATAGACTCCGGGATACCCTACAATGAGCAGTTCTTC
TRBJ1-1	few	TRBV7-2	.	CASSFVNTEAFF	TGTGCCAGCAGCTTCGTGAACACTGAAGCTTTCTTT
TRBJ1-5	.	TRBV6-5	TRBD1	CASRSRQGGQPQHF	TGTGCCAGCAGAAGTAGACAGGGAGGTCAGCCCCAGCATTTT
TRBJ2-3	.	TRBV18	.	CASSPPGPDTQYF	TGTGCCAGCTCACCACCGGGCCCAGATACGCAGTATTTT
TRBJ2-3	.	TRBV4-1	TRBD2	CASSQDPSGVKDTQYF	TGCGCCAGCAGCCAAGATCCTAGCGGGGTCAAGGATACGCAGTATTTT
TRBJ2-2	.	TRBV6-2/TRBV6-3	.	CASSYARSRANTGELFF	TGTGCCAGCAGTTACGCGAGGTCCAGGGCGAACACCGGGGAGCTGTTTTTT
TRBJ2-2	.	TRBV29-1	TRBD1	CSVEGTGNTGELFF	TGCAGCGTTGAAGGGACAGGGAACACCGGGGAGCTGTTTTTT
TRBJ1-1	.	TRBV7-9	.	CASSLAGATEAFF	TGTGCCAGCAGCTTAGCCGGAGCCACTGAAGCTTTCTTT
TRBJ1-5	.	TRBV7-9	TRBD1	CASSFGGTGNQPQHF	TGTGCCAGCAGCTTTGGCGGGACAGGGAATCAGCCCCAGCATTTT
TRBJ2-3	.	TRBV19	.	CASSFPSTDTQYF	TGTGCCAGTAGTTTTCCTAGCACAGATACGCAGTATTTT
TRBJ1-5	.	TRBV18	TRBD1	CASSPPSTGGDQPQHF	TGTGCCAGCTCACCTCCCAGTACAGGGGGCGATCAGCCCCAGCATTTT
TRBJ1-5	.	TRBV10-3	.	CAISLSGQPQHF	TGTGCCATCAGCTTGTCGGGTCAGCCCCAGCATTTT
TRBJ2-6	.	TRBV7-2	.	CASRVSGANVLTF	TGTGCCAGCCGCGTTTCTGGGGCCAACGTCCTGACTTTC
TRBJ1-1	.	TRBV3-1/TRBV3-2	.	CASSPAGMNTEAFF	TGTGCCAGCAGCCCCGCAGGGATGAACACTGAAGCTTTCTTT
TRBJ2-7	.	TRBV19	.	CASSIGQTLRNEQYF	TGTGCCAGTAGTATTGGGCAGACCCTACGGAACGAGCAGTACTTC
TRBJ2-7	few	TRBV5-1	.	CASSLERYNSYEQYF	TGCGCCAGCAGCTTGGAGCGCTACAACTCCTACGAGCAGTACTTC
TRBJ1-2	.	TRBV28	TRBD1	CASSLGQGAQSGYGYTF	TGTGCCAGCAGTCTGGGGCAGGGGGCACAGTCAGGCTATGGCTACACCTTC
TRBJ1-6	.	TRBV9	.	CASSADGSYNSPLHF	TGTGCCAGCAGCGCCGACGGGAGTTATAATTCACCCCTCCACTTT
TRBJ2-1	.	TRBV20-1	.	CSASDLYNEQFF	TGCAGTGCTAGTGACTTATACAATGAGCAGTTCTTC
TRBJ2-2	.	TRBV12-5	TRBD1	CASGLGQGRTGELFF	TGTGCTAGTGGTTTAGGACAGGGTCGCACCGGGGAGCTGTTTTTT
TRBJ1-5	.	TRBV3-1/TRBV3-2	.	CASSQGGGGPQHF	TGTGCCAGCAGCCAAGGGGGCGGCGGGCCCCAGCATTTT
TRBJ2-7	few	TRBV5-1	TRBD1	CASSPAGGEQYF	TGCGCCAGCAGCCCCGCAGGGGGCGAGCAGTACTTC
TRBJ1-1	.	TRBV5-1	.	CASLNQVNEAFF	TGCGCCAGCCTTAATCAGGTTAATGAAGCTTTCTTT
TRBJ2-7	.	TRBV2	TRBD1	CASIHRGPLYEQYF	TGTGCCAGCATCCACAGGGGACCCCTCTACGAGCAGTACTTC
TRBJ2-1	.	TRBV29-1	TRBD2	CSVLAGGPNEQFF	TGCAGCGTCTTAGCGGGAGGGCCAAATGAGCAGTTCTTC
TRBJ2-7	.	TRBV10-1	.	CASSERLGVTYEQYF	TGCGCCAGCAGTGAGCGCTTAGGGGTTACCTACGAGCAGTACTTC
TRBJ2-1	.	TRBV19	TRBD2	CASSIKLAGPPADEQFF	TGTGCCAGTAGTATAAAGCTAGCGGGACCCCCAGCAGATGAGCAGTTCTTC
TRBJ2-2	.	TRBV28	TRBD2	CASSLRGWGRANTGELFF	TGTGCCAGCAGTTTAAGAGGCTGGGGGAGGGCGAACACCGGGGAGCTGTTTTTT
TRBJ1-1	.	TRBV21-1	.	CASPDRGWSWNTEAFF	TGTGCCAGTCCCGACCGGGGGTGGTCCTGGAACACTGAAGCTTTCTTT
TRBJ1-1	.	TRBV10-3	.	CAISRDTSEAFF	TGTGCCATCAGTCGGGACACTAGTGAAGCTTTCTTT
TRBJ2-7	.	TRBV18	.	CASSPSPTGTEQYF	TGTGCCAGCTCACCAAGTCCGACAGGTACCGAGCAGTACTTC
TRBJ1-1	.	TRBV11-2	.	CASSLNSFNTEAFF	TGTGCCAGCAGCTTAAACAGCTTTAACACTGAAGCTTTCTTT
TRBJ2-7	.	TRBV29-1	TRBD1	CSAKEGQGNYEQYF	TGCAGCGCAAAAGAGGGACAGGGGAACTACGAGCAGTACTTC